These 18 T cell receptor beta chains share one sample of origin, sequenced in a study of beta chain features in type 1 diabetes. General observations from the study: Among all four CD4+ subsets, Type 1 diabetes patients had TCRB CDR3s that were moderately but significantly shorter.

Isolated RNA was reverse transcribed in full, so expressed TCRB transcripts were sequenced. Here immunoSEQ multiplex PCR was the method, and the copy in TCRdb shows in-frame clones only, minus some. The table includes about 150,000 clones, approximately 8.1% detected once. Their target antigens are unknown. Sequencing used central memory CD4+ T cells from blood. These receptors originate from a woman in her forties with type 1 diabetes.

V and J are TRBV4-2 and TRBJ2-4; 8 positions match TRBD1. Trimming took 1 base from V and 9 from J; bases not matched to a gene: 8. Germline V CDR1 and CDR2: LGHNA, YNFKEQ. The CDR3 extends over 15 amino acids. The CDR3 DNA is TGTGCCAGCAGCCAAGGAGACAGGGGATTTGGCATTCAGTACTTC. Amino acids: CASSQGDRGFGIQYF.

This clone came up a few times. The chain uses TRBV5-1 and TRBJ2-1; 10 bases are shared with TRBD2. With 4 bases clipped from V and 4 bases from J, the junction kept 11 bases outside the gene matches. The germline V gene has CDR1 SGHRS and CDR2 YFSETQ. This CDR3 is built from 17 residues. In DNA form, the CDR3 reads TGCGCCAGCAGCCCTCCGGGGCTAGCGGGGGCGTACAATGAGCAGTTCTTC. Translation: CASSPPGLAGAYNEQFF.

The V gene is TRBV2, the J gene TRBJ2-7, with 9 bases identical to TRBD2. The V and J ends lost 1 base and 9 bases, in that order; junction bases with no gene match: 7. This CDR3 is 14 amino acids long. Germline CDR1 is SNHLY and CDR2 is FYNNEI. CDR3: CASSEGGSGRGQYF. The DNA for the CDR3 is TGTGCCAGCAGTGAAGGTGGTAGCGGGAGAGGGCAGTACTTC.

Notes on this clone: The sample has other DNA sequences that encode this CDR3 too. The rearrangement joins TRBV7-2 to TRBJ2-1, with D hard to call. Trimming left V 4 bases short and J 5 bases short, with 9 bases between. The CDR3 length is 13 residues. Germline V gene data show CDR1 as SGHTA and CDR2 as FQGNSA. The CDR3 is CASSSYLDNEQFF. For the CDR3, the DNA is TGTGCCAGCAGCTCCTACCTCGACAATGAGCAGTTCTTC.

This clone turned up a few times. J is TRBJ2-1 and V is TRBV19; TRBD2 matches 11 bases. The CDR3 is 14 residues long. Germline CDR1 reads LNHDA; CDR2 reads SQIVND (reference sequence). The ends lost 4 bases at V and 6 bases at J; junction bases unmatched: 2. Here the CDR3 DNA reads TGTGCCAGTAGTAGCCTAGCGGGAGGCAATGAGCAGTTCTTC. It codes for CASSSLAGGNEQFF.

This clone was counted a few times. The V call is TRBV9, the J call TRBJ2-7, with TRBD2 matching over 10 bases. The CDR3 covers 16 residues. Losses at the gene ends were 0 bases for V and 2 bases for J; bases not matched to a gene: 5. CDR1 SGDLS and CDR2 YYNGEE come from the germline V gene. CDR3: CASSVAFSGGTYEQYF. The CDR3 nucleotides read TGTGCCAGCAGCGTAGCCTTTAGCGGGGGGACCTACGAGCAGTACTTC.

The V call is TRBV28, the J call TRBJ1-2, with D maybe TRBD1 (5 bases). Germline assignment: CDR1 MDHEN and CDR2 SYDVKM. The CDR3 runs to 14 residues. Between the trimmed V and J ends, which lost 8 bases and 4 bases, there was a span of 17 bases. The CDR3 loop reads CASLGQGLGYGYTF. CDR3 DNA sequence: TGTGCCAGCCTCGGTCAGGGTCTAGGCTATGGCTACACCTTC.

This sequence joins TRBV7-2 and TRBJ1-2, with TRBD1 matching over 8 bases. The CDR3 is made up of 14 amino acids. Trimming at V came to 1 base and at J to 8 bases, leaving 6 bases not matched to a gene. Germline CDR1 SGHTA, CDR2 FQGNSA. The CDR3 region is CASSLGTGSGGYTF. The DNA of the CDR3 is TGTGCCAGCAGCTTAGGGACAGGGAGCGGCGGCTACACCTTC.

The chain links TRBV5-1 to TRBJ2-6; the D gene is possibly TRBD1 (6 bases). Per germline, CDR1 SGHRS and CDR2 YFSETQ. The CDR3 has 15 residues. V was clipped by 4 bases and J by 0 bases, with 8 bases between them. CDR3 nucleotides: TGCGCCAGCAGCGTGGACAGCTCTGGGGCCAACGTCCTGACTTTC. Its protein product is CASSVDSSGANVLTF.

This clone was recorded a few times. CDR3 nucleotide sequence: TGTGCCAGCAGCATACGACAGTATGAAGCTTTCTTT. It translates to CASSIRQYEAFF. The rearrangement uses TRBV7-2 and TRBJ1-1, with TRBD1 as a possible D gene (5 bases). Trimming cost V 5 bases and J 7 bases, with 11 bases left between them. Germline lookup yields CDR1 SGHTA and CDR2 FQGNSA. There are 12 residues in the CDR3.

The sample holds many counts of this clone. The chain uses TRBV28 and TRBJ1-2; D remains unclear. CDR1 and CDR2 (germline): MDHEN, SYDVKM. V dropped 3 bases and J dropped 4 bases, with 15 bases sitting between them. This CDR3 comprises 15 residues. CDR3 sequence reads: CASSFQNRDVYGYTF. The CDR3 DNA reads TGTGCCAGCAGTTTCCAAAACAGAGACGTCTATGGCTACACCTTC.

This clone occurred a few times. CDR3 bases: TGTGCCAGCAGCGCCCATATGGGGGGGAACACCGGGGAGCTGTTTTTT. Translated: CASSAHMGGNTGELFF. The chain recombines TRBV9 with TRBJ2-2; possible D gene TRBD2, 6 bases. The CDR3 is 16 residues long. Germline CDR1 SGDLS, CDR2 YYNGEE. The ends were cut back, 3 bases at V and 1 base at J, with 13 bases in the middle.

The V gene is TRBV5-6, the J gene TRBJ2-3; 10 nucleotides line up with TRBD2. V was clipped by 4 bases and J by 7 bases; unmatched bases: 9. Germline CDR1 and CDR2: SGHDT and YYEEEE. The CDR3 totals 15 residues. This CDR3 reads CASSDISGGPYTQYF. CDR3 nucleotide sequence: TGTGCCAGCAGCGACATTAGCGGGGGGCCCTATACGCAGTATTTT. Full variable domain (missing parts from reference TRBV5-6 and TRBJ2-3): DAGVTQSPTHLIKTRGQQVTLRCSPKSGHDTVSWYQQALGQGPQFIFQYYEEEERQRGNFPDRFSGHQFPNYSSELNVNALLLGDSALYLCASSDISGGPYTQYFGPGTRLTVL.

This clone was detected only a few times. The V call is TRBV19, the J call TRBJ1-4, with 7 bases matching TRBD1. This CDR3 has 16 residues. In germline, CDR1 is LNHDA, CDR2 SQIVND (reference sequence). The V gene end was trimmed by 3 bases and the J gene end by 4 bases; junction bases not matched to a gene: 8. The CDR3 is CASSMSGQEINEKLFF. The CDR3 coding sequence is TGTGCCAGTAGTATGAGCGGACAGGAGATTAATGAAAAACTGTTTTTT.

This clone has just a few counts. The chain has TRBV4-1 and TRBJ1-1, with TRBD1 matching over 10 bases. The CDR3 loop spans 16 amino acids. Germline loops: CDR1 MGHRA, CDR2 YSYEKL. The trim removed 0 bases at V and 4 bases at J, leaving 5 bases unmatched. In DNA, the CDR3 is TGCGCCAGCAGCCAAGATCCCAGGACAGGGGGCACTGAAGCTTTCTTT. It codes for CASSQDPRTGGTEAFF.

This clone was seen a handful of times. The chain couples TRBV28 to TRBJ2-7; TRBD2 agrees at 13 bases. Germline V lookup: CDR1 MDHEN, CDR2 SYDVKM. The CDR3 has 14 residues. With V trimmed by 4 bases and J by 11 bases, 8 bases remained unmatched. The CDR3 nucleotides are TGTGCCAGCAGTTCCCAGACTAGCGGGAGGTATGAGTACTTC. It translates to CASSSQTSGRYEYF.

This clone was seen many times. The J gene is TRBJ1-2, the V gene TRBV30, with 10 bases aligning to TRBD1. V shed 0 bases, J shed 4 bases, and the junction held 5 bases outside the gene matches. Germline-derived CDR1 and CDR2 are GTSNPN and SVGIG (reference sequence). The CDR3 covers 15 residues. CDR3 residues: CAWSVRRTGGYGYTF. The DNA for the CDR3 is TGTGCCTGGAGTGTACGTCGGACAGGGGGCTATGGCTACACCTTC.

About this clone itself: One end of the junction does not line up with germline, which may come from a read error. V gene TRBV5-5 combines with J gene TRBJ1-2; D not certain. Per the germline V gene, CDR1 is SGHKS and CDR2 is YYEKEE (reference sequence). The CDR3 contains 13 residues. The CDR3 spells CASSLGAGYGYTF. The CDR3 DNA sequence: TGCGCCAGCAGCCTCGGTGCTGGCTATGGCTACACCTTC.